This entry lists 6 T cell receptor beta chains sequenced from one sample in a study of radiotherapy plus CTLA-4 blockade in lung cancer. TCRdb's table, derived via immunoSEQ multiplex PCR, lists solely in-frame clones and lacks some. Among 51,000 or so clones, roughly four fifths were seen once, and the ten largest hold roughly 11%. The sequenced sample was peripheral blood, obtained from a patient treated with radiotherapy plus ipilimumab. These receptors all come from a human donor with non-small cell lung cancer who had stable disease on radiotherapy plus ipilimumab.

The chain joins TRBV14 to TRBJ2-2, with unresolved D. Per germline, CDR1 SGHDN and CDR2 FVKESK. The CDR3 is 14 amino acids. Trimming pared 4 bases from V and 0 bases from J, leaving 6 bases between. DNA of the CDR3: TGTGCCAGCAGCCTTTACACGAACACCGGGGAGCTGTTTTTT. Its protein product is CASSLYTNTGELFF.

The V gene is TRBV19, the J gene TRBJ1-2; 9 bases fit TRBD1. V gave up 3 bases and J gave up 6 bases; unmatched junction bases: 2. CDR3 length: 13 amino acids. The V gene's germline CDR1 is LNHDA and CDR2 SQIVND (reference sequence). DNA of the CDR3: TGTGCCAGTAGTATCGGACAGGGGAATGGCTACACCTTC. This sequence encodes CASSIGQGNGYTF.

The chain has TRBV6-1 and TRBJ1-5; TRBD1 is a possible D gene (5 bases). CDR1 MNHNS and CDR2 SASEGT come from the germline V gene. This CDR3 is built from 14 residues. The V end lost 8 bases, the J end lost 1 base, and 12 bases lay between the germline ends. The CDR3 sequence is CASLDGDSNQPQHF. CDR3 DNA sequence: TGTGCCAGCCTTGACGGGGACAGCAATCAGCCCCAGCATTTT.

The J gene is TRBJ2-1, the V gene TRBV9, with 8 bases that match TRBD1. This CDR3 is built from 17 residues. Germline CDR1 SGDLS, CDR2 YYNGEE. V trimming: 0 bases; J trimming: 0 bases; junction bases outside the gene matches: 5. The CDR3 protein is CASSVDLGQGSYNEQFF. CDR3 in DNA: TGTGCCAGCAGCGTAGATTTAGGACAGGGCTCCTACAATGAGCAGTTCTTC.

This clone occurred a few times. The rearrangement links TRBV6-5 to TRBJ2-1; D is unclear. The CDR3 has 11 residues. CDR1 and CDR2 (germline): MNHEY, SVGAGI. Trimming shortened V by 8 bases and J by 6 bases, and 8 bases separated the two germline ends. The CDR3 bases are TGTGCCAGCGGGTCCCCCAATGAGCAGTTCTTC. Residues: CASGSPNEQFF.

This chain joins TRBV15 and TRBJ1-5; D possibly corresponds to TRBD1 (5 bases). Trimming took 8 bases from V and 3 from J, leaving 17 bases between them. CDR1 LNHNV and CDR2 YYDKDF come from the germline V gene (reference sequence). The CDR3 is 15 amino acids. The DNA of the CDR3 is TGTGCCACCTCCCTAGGGACTCCCTTCAATCAGCCCCAGCATTTT. It yields the protein CATSLGTPFNQPQHF.